This section outlines one T cell receptor beta chain sequence together with its context. The data derive from a study of cytomegalovirus exposure and HLA in healthy donors. Assay: immunoSEQ multiplex PCR; the TCRdb copy retains only in-frame clones and omits some. This table holds a few hundred thousand clones, 70% to 90% found once. CDR1 is SQVTM and CDR2 is ANQGSEA in the germline V gene. The CDR3 is made up of 12 amino acids. The V end lost 3 bases, the J end lost 1 base, and 6 bases lay between the germline ends. The V and J genes are TRBV29-1 and TRBJ1-1; D is ambiguous. Sequenced input: PBMCs. This TCR was recovered from a woman aged 18-29 years in good health and CMV-seronegative. The CDR3 here is CSVDRENTEAFF. The CDR3 DNA reads as TGCAGCGTTGATCGGGAGAACACTGAAGCTTTCTTT.